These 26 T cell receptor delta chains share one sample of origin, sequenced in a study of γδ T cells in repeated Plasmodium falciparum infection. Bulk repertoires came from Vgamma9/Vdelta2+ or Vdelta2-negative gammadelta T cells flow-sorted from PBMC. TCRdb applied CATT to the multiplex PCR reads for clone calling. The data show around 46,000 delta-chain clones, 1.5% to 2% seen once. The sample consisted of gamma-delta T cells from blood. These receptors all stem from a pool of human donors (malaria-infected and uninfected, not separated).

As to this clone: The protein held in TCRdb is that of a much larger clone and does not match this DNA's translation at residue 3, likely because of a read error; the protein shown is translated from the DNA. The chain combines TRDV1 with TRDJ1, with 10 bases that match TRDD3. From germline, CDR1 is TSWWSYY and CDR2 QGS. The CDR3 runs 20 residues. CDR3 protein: CAIGDLGTYWGITNTDKLIF. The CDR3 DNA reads TGTGCTATTGGGGACCTAGGCACGTACTGGGGGATTACCAACACCGATAAACTCATCTTT.

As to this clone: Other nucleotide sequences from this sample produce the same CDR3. The CDR3 protein is CACDTVGVLGDTRSSWDTRQMFF. CDR3 in DNA: TGTGCCTGTGACACCGTCGGAGTACTGGGGGATACACGATCCTCCTGGGACACCCGACAGATGTTTTTC. The rearrangement links TRDV2 to TRDJ3; 12 bases align to TRDD3. TCRdb carries no J gene annotation; the J gene was assigned here by matching the DNA with germline. The ends lost 0 bases at V and 0 bases at J; junction bases unmatched: 14. From germline, CDR1 is GEAIGNYY and CDR2 EKD. This CDR3 spans 23 amino acids.

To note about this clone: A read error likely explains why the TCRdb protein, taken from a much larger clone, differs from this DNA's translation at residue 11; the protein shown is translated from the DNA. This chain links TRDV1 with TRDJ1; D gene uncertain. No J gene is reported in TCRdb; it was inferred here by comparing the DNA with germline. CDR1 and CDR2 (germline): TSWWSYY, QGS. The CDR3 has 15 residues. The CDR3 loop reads CALGGRFLGPEKLIF. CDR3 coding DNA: TGTGCTCTTGGGGGGCGATTCTTAGGACCCGAGAAACTCATCTTT.

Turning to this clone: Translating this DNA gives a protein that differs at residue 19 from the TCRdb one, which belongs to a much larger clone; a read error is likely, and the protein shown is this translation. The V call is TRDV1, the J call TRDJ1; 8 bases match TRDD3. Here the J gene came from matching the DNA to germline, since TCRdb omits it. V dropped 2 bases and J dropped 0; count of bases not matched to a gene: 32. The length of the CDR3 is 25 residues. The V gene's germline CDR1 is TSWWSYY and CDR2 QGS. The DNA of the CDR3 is TGTGCTCTTGGGGAAGTCGTGTTCGGTCCTCCCAACCAATACCTACTGGGGGTCGACACCGATAAACTCATCTTT. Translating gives CALGEVVFGPPNQYLLGVDTDKLIF.

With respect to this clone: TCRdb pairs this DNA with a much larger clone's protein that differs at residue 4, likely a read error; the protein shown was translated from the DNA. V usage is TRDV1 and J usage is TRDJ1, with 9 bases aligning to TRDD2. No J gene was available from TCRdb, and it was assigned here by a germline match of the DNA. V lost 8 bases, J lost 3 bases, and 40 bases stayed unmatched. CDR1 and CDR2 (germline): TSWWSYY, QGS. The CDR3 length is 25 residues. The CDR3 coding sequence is TGTGCTCTTAGGAACCCCCTTCCTACAGTCCTCTACTTACTGGGTTCGATAGGAGCATCCGATAAACTCATCTTT. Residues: CALRNPLPTVLYLLGSIGASDKLIF.

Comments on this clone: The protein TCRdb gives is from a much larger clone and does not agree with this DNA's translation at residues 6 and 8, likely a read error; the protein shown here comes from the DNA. The CDR3 sequence is CALGELPTDKLIF. In DNA, the CDR3 is TGTGCTCTTGGGGAACTTCCGACCGATAAACTCATCTTT. This chain links TRDV1 with TRDJ1; no clear D. This CDR3 region has 13 residues. The germline CDR1 and CDR2 sequences are TSWWSYY and QGS. The V end was cut by 0 bases, the J end by 2 bases, with 4 bases between.

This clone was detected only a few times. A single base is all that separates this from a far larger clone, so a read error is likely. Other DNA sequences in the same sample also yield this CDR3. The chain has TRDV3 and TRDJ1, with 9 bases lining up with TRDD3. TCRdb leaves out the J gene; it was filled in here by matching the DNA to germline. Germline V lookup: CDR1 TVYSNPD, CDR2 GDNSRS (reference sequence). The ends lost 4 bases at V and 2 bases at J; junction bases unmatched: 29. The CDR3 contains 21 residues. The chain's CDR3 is CASSMVHEAPLGDPETDKLIF. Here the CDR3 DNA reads TGTGCCTCCTCAATGGTACATGAGGCCCCGCTGGGGGATCCTGAAACCGATAAACTCATCTTT.

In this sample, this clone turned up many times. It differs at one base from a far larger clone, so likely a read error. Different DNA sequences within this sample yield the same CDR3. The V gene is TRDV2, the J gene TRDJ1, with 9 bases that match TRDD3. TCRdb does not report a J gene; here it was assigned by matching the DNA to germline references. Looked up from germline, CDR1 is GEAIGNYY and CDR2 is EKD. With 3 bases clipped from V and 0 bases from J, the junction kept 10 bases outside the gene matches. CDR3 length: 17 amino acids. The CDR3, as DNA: TGTGCCTGTGACTCCTTACTGGGGGACAAGAACACCGATAAACTCATCTTT. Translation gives CACDSLLGDKNTDKLIF.

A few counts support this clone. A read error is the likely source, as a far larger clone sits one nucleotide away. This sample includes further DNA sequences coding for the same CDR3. The CDR3, as DNA: TGTGCCTGTGACTACGTACTGCGCGCTGGGGACCCCGATAAACTCATCTTT. Its protein product is CACDYVLRAGDPDKLIF. This sequence joins TRDV2 and TRDJ1, with D possibly matching TRDD3 (6 bases). TCRdb lists no J gene, so it was determined here by aligning the DNA to germline. Deletions cut 3 bases from V and 3 bases from J, with 22 bases between. Per germline, CDR1 GEAIGNYY and CDR2 EKD. The CDR3 contains 17 residues.

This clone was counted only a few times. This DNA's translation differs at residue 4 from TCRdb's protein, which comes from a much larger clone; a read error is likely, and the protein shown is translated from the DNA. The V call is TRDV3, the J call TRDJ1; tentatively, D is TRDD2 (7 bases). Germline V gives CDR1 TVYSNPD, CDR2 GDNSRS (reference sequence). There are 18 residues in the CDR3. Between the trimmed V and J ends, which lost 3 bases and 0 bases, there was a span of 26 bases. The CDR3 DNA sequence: TGTGCCTTGAAATTTCCTACGTGGTGGGGGGCGTACACCGATAAACTCATCTTT. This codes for CALKFPTWWGAYTDKLIF. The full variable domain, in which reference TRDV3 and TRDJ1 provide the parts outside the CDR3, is CDKVTQSSPDQTVASGSEVVLLCTYDTVYSNPDLFWYRIRPDYSFQFVFYGDNSRSEGADFTQGRFSVKHILTQKAFHLVISPVRTEDSATYYCALKFPTWWGAYTDKLIFGKGTRVTVEP.

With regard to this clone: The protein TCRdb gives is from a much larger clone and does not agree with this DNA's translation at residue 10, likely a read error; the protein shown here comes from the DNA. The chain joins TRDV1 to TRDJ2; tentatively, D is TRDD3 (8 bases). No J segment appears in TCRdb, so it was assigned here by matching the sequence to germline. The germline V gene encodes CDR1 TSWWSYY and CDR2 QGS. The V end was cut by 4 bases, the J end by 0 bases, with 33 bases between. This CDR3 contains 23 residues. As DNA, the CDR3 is TGTGCTCTTGGGGCGATGGCCTTCCTCAATTTCACTGGGGGTCCCGCTTTGACAGCACAACTCTTCTTT. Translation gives CALGAMAFLNFTGGPALTAQLFF.

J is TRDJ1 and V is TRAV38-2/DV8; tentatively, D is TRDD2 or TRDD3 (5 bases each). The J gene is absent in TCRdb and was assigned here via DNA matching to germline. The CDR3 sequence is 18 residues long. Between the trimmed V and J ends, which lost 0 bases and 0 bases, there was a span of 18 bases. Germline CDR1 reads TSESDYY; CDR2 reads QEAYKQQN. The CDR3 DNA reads TGTGCTTATAGGAGCGCGAGCCTACTGGATCTCTACACCGATAAACTCATCTTT. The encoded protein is CAYRSASLLDLYTDKLIF.

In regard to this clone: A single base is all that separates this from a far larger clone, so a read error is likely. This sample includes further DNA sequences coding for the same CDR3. This CDR3 is CAFRGYWGIPDKLIF. For the CDR3, the DNA is TGTGCTTTTCGAGGTTACTGGGGGATTCCCGATAAACTCATCTTT. This chain uses TRDV3 with TRDJ1; 10 bases are a match to TRDD3. TCRdb lists no J gene, so it was determined here by aligning the DNA to germline. Germline V gene data show CDR1 as TVYSNPD and CDR2 as GDNSRS (reference sequence). CDR3 size: 15 residues.

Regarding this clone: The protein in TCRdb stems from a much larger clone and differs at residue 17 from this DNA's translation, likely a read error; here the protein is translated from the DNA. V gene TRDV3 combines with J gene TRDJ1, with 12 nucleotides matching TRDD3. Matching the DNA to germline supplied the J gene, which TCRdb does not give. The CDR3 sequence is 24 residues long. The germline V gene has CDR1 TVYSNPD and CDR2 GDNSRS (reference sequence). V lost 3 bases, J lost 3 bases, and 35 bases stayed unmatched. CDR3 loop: CALIGSLPLLPLGDTLGFPDKLIF. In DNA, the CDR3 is TGTGCCTTAATAGGAAGCCTTCCCCTTCTCCCCCTGGGGGATACGCTGGGGTTCCCCGATAAACTCATCTTT.

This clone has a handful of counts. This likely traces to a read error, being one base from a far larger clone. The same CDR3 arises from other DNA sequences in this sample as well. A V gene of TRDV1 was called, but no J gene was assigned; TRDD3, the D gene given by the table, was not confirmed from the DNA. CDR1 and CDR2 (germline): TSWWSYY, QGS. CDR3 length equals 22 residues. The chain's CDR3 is CALGILRGPPGGYRWGTDKLIF. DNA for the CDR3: TGTGCTCTTGGGATCCTTAGGGGTCCTCCTGGGGGATACAGGTGGGGCACCGATAAGCTCATCTTT.

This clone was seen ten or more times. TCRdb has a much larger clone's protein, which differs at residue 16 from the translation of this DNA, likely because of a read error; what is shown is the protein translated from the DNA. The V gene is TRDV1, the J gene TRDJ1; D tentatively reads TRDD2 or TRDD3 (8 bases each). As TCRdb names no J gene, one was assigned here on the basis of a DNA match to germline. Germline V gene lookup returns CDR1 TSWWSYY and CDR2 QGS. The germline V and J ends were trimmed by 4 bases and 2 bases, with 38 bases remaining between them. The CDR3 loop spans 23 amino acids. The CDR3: CALGVPPLFLRGWGRGRTDKLIF. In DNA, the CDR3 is TGTGCTCTTGGGGTCCCTCCCCTCTTCCTACGTGGCTGGGGGAGAGGCAGAACCGATAAACTCATCTTT.

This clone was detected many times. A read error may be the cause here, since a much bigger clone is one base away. CDR3 DNA: TGTGCCTGTGGGATAGGGGGGATACGTTGGTGCATCGATAAACTCATCTTT. It encodes CACGIGGIRWCIDKLIF. J is TRDJ1 and V is TRDV2; 10 positions match TRDD3. CDR3 length: 17 residues. V shed 5 bases, J shed 4 bases, and the junction held 15 bases outside the gene matches. Germline V gene data show CDR1 as GEAIGNYY and CDR2 as EKD.

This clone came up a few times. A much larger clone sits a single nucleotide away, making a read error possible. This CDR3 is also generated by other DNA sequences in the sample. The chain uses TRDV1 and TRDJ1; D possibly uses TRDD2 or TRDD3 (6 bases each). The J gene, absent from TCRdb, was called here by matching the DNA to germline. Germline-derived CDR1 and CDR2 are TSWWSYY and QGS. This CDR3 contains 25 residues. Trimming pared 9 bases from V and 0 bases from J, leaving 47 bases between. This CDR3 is CALGKAPMNLPLRSVGAMYTDKLIF. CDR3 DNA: TGTGCTCTAGGGAAAGCCCCAATGAACCTTCCCCTCAGGAGCGTGGGGGCCATGTACACCGATAAACTCATCTTT.

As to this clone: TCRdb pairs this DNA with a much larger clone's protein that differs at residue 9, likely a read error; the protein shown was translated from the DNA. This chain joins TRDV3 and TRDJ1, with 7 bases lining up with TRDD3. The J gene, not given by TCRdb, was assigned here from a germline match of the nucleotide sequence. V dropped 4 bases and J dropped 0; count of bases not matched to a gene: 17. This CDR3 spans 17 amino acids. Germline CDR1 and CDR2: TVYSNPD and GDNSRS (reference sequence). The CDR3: CASSELGGHPYTDKLIF. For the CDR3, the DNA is TGTGCCTCGTCGGAGCTGGGGGGTCACCCTTACACCGATAAACTCATCTTT.

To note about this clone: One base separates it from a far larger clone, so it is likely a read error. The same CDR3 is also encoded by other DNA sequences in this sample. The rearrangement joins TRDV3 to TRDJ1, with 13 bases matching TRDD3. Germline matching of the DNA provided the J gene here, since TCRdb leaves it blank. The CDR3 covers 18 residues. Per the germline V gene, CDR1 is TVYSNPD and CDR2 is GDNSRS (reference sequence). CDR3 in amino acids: CAFTPVLGDTEMTDKLIF. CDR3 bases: TGTGCCTTTACCCCAGTACTGGGGGATACGGAGATGACCGACAAACTCATCTTT. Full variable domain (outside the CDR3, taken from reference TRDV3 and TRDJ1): CDKVTQSSPDQTVASGSEVVLLCTYDTVYSNPDLFWYRIRPDYSFQFVFYGDNSRSEGADFTQGRFSVKHILTQKAFHLVISPVRTEDSATYYCAFTPVLGDTEMTDKLIFGKGTRVTVEP.

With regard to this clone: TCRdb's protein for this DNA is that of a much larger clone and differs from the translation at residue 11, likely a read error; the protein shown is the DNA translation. The CDR3 sequence is CALGAMAFLHCTGGPALTAQLFF. CDR3 nucleotides: TGTGCTCTTGGGGCGATGGCCTTCCTCCATTGCACTGGGGGTCCCGCTTTGACAGCACAACTCTTCTTT. V is TRDV1 and J is TRDJ2, with a possible D match to TRDD3 (8 bases). The J gene, absent from TCRdb, was called here by matching the DNA to germline. Germline lookup yields CDR1 TSWWSYY and CDR2 QGS. The CDR3 has 23 residues. V was clipped by 4 bases and J by 0 bases, with 33 bases between them.

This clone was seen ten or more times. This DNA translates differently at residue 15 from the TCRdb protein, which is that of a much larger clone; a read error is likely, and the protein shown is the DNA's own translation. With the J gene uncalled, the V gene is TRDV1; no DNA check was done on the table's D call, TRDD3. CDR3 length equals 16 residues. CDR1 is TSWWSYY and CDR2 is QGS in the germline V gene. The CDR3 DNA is TGTGCTCCCAACTACGGACGGGGGATATCGGCCGATAAACTCACCTTT. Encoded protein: CAPNYGRGISADKLTF.

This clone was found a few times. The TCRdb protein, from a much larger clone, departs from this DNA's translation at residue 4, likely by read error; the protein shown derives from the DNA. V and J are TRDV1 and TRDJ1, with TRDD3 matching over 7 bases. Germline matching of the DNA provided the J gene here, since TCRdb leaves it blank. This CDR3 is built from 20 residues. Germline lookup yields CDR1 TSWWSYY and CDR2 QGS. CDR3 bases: TGTGCTCTTGAGGAACATACCTTCTTCACTGGGGAGCTTCTCACCGATAAACTCATCTTT. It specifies CALEEHTFFTGELLTDKLIF.

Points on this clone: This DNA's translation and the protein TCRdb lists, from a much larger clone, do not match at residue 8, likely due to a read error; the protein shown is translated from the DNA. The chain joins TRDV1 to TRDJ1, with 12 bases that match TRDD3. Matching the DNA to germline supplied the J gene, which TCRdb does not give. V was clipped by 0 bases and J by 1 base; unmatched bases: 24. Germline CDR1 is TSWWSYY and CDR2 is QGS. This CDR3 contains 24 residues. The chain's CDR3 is CALGELGGAPSPYWGIPRTDKLIF. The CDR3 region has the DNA TGTGCTCTTGGGGAACTGGGTGGGGCGCCCTCTCCTTACTGGGGGATACCCCGCACCGATAAACTCATCTTT.

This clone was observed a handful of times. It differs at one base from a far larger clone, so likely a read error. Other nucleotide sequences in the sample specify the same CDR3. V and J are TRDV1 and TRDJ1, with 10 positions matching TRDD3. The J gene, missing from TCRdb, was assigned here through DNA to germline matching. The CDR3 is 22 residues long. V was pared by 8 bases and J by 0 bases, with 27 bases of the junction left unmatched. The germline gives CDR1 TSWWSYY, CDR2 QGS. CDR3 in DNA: TGTGCTCTTCTGGTTTTCGCGAAAAACTGGGGGATTATTCCCCCGTACACCGATAAACTCATCTTT. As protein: CALLVFAKNWGIIPPYTDKLIF.

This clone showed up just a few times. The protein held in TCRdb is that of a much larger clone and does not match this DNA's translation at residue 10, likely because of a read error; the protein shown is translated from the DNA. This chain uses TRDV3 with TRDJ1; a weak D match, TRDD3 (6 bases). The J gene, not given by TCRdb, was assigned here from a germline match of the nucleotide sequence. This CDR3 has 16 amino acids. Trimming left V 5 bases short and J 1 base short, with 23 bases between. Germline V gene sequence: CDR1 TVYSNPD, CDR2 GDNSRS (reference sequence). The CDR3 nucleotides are TGTGCCCAGGTCCGGCTTGGGGATGGGTGCACCGATAAACTCATCTTT. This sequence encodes CAQVRLGDGCTDKLIF. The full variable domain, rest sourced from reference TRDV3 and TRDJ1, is CDKVTQSSPDQTVASGSEVVLLCTYDTVYSNPDLFWYRIRPDYSFQFVFYGDNSRSEGADFTQGRFSVKHILTQKAFHLVISPVRTEDSATYYCAQVRLGDGCTDKLIFGKGTRVTVEP.